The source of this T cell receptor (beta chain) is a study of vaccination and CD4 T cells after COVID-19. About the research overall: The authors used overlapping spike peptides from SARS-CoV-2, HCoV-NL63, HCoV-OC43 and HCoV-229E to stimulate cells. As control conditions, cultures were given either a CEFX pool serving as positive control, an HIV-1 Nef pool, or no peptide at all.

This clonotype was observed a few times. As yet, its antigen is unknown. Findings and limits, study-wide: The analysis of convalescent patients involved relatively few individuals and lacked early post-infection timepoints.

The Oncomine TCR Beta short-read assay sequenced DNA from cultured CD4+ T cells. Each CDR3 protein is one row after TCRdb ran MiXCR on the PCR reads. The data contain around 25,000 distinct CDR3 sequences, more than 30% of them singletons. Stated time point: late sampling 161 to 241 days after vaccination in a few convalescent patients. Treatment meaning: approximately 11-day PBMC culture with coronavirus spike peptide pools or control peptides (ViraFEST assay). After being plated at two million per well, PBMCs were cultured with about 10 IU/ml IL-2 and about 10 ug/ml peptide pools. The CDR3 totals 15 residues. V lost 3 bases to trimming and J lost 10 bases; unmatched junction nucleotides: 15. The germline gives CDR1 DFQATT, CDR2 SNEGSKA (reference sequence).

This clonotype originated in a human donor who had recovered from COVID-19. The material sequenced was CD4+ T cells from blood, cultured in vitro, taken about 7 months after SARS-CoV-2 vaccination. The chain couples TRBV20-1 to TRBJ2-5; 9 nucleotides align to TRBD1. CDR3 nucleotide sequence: TGCAGTGCTAGTCCACAGGGGGCGGCCCCAGCGGGCCAGTACTTC. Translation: CSASPQGAAPAGQYF.